This TCR beta chain is from a study of CD8+CD57+ T cells in acquired aplastic anemia. On the study more broadly: The average for DNA from sorted CD4+ and CD8+ cells was 3.2 ug.

Looked up from germline, CDR1 is LNHNV and CDR2 is YYDKDF (reference sequence). Trimming pared 1 base from V and 8 bases from J, leaving 9 bases between. This CDR3 has 13 amino acids. Profiling of TCR beta VDJ combinations and CDR3 sequences used genomic DNA as template. MiXCR, run by TCRdb on the reads, gives a single entry per CDR3 protein. Seen here are roughly 160,000 distinct CDR3 sequences, about 64% observed once, and the top ten hold less than 55%. Sequences were obtained from sorted CD4+, CD8+, or CD8+CD57+ T cells (not recorded which) from PBMCs. The receptor was isolated from a human donor in good health. V and J are TRBV15 and TRBJ2-1; D is unclear. CDR3 sequence reads: CATSRVAVDEQFF. The CDR3 DNA reads TGTGCCACCAGCAGAGTAGCCGTGGATGAGCAGTTCTTC.